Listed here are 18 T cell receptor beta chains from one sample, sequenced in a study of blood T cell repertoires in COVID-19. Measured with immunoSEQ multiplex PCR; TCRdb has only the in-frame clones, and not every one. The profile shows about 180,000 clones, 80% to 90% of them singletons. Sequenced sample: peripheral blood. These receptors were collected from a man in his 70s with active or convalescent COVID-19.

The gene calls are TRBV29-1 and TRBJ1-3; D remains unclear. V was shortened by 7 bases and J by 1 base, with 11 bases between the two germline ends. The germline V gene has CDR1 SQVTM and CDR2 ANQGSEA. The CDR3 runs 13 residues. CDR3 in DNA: TGCAGCGCCGCTGGGAGTTCTGGAAACACCATATATTTT. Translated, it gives CSAAGSSGNTIYF.

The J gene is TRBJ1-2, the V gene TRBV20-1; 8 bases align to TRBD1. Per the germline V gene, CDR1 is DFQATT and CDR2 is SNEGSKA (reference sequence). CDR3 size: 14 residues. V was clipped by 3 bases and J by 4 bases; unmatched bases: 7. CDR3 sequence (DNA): TGCAGTGCTAGTGGGGCAGGGGGCAGCTATGGCTACACCTTC. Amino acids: CSASGAGGSYGYTF.

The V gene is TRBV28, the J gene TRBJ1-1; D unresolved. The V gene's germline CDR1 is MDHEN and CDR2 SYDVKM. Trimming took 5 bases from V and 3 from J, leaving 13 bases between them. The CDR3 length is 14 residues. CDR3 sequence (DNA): TGTGCCAGCAGTCCCCCCGGTTCGGACACTGAAGCTTTCTTT. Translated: CASSPPGSDTEAFF.

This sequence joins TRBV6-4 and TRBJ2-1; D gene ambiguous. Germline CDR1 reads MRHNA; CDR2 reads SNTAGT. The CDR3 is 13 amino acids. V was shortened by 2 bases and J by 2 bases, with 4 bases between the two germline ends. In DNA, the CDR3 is TGTGCCAGCAGTGACAACACCTACAATGAGCAGTTCTTC. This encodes CASSDNTYNEQFF.

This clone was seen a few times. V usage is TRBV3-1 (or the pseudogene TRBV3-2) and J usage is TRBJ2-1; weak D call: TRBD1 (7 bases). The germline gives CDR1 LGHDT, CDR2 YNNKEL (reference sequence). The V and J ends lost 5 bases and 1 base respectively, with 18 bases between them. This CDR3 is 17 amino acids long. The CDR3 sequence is CASSLWAQGGSYNEQFF. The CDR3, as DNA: TGTGCCAGCAGCTTGTGGGCCCAGGGGGGTTCCTACAATGAGCAGTTCTTC.

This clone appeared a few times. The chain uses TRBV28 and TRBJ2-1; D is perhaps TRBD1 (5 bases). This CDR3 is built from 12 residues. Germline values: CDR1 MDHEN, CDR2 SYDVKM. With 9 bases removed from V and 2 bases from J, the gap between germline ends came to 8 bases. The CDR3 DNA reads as TGTGCCAGTAAACAGGCCTACAATGAGCAGTTCTTC. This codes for CASKQAYNEQFF.

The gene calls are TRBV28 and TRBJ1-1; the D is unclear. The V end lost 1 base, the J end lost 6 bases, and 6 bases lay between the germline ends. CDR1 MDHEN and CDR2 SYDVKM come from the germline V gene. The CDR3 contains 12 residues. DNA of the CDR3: TGTGCCAGCAGTTTATTCGGGGCTGAAGCTTTCTTT. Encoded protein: CASSLFGAEAFF.

CDR3 coding DNA: TGCAGCGTTAACCGGGACAGACAAGAGACCCAGTACTTC. Protein: CSVNRDRQETQYF. The chain employs TRBV29-1 and TRBJ2-5; 7 bases agree with TRBD1. CDR3 length: 13 residues. Germline-derived CDR1 and CDR2 are SQVTM and ANQGSEA. Trimming cost V 5 bases and J 2 bases; bases outside gene matches: 5.

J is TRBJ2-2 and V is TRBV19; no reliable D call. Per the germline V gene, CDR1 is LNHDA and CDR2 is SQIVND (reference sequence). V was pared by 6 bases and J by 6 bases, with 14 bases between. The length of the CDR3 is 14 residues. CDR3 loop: CASSTREPPGELFF. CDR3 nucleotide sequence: TGTGCCAGTAGCACCCGAGAACCCCCCGGGGAGCTGTTTTTT.

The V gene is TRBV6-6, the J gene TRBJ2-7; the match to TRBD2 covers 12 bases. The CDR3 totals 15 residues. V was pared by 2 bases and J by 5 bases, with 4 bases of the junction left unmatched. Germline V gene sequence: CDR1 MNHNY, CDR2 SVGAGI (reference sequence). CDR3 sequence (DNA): TGTGCCAGCAGTTACACTAGCGGGAGGATCAACGAGCAGTACTTC. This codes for CASSYTSGRINEQYF.

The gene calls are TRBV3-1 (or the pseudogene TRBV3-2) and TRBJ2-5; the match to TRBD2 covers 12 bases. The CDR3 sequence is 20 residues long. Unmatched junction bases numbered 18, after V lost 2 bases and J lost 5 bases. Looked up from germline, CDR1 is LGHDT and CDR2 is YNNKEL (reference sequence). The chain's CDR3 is CASSQFPLAASGGAGETQYF. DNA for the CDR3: TGTGCCAGCAGCCAATTCCCGCTGGCGGCTAGCGGGGGGGCCGGGGAGACCCAGTACTTC.

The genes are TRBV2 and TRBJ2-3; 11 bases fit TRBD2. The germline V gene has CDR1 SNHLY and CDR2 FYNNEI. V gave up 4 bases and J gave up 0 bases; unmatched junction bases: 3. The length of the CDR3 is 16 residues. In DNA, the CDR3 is TGTGCCAGCAGTGTCCGGACTAGCGGGAGCACAGATACGCAGTATTTT. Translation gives CASSVRTSGSTDTQYF.

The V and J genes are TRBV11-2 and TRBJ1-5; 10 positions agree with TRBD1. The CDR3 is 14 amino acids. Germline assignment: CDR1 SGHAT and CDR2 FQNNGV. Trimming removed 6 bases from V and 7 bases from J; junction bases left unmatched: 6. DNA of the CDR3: TGTGCCAGCAGTCGAGACAGGGGGCACCAGCCCCAGCATTTT. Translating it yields CASSRDRGHQPQHF.

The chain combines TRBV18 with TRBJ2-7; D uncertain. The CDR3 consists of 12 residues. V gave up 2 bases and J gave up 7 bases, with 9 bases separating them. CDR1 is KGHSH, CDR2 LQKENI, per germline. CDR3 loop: CASSPAGREQYF. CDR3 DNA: TGTGCCAGCTCACCAGCCGGTCGAGAGCAGTACTTC.

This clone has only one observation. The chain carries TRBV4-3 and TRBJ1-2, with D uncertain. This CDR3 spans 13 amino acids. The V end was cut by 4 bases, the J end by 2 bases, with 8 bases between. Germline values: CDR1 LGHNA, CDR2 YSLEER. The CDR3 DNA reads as TGCGCCAGCAGCCCTCACACGAACTATGGCTACACCTTC. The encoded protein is CASSPHTNYGYTF.

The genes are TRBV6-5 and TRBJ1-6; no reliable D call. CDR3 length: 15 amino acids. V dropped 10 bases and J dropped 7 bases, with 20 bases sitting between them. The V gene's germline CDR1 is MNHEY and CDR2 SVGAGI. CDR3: CATWKSAGGNSPLHF. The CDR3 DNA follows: TGTGCCACCTGGAAAAGCGCAGGAGGGAATTCACCCCTCCACTTT.

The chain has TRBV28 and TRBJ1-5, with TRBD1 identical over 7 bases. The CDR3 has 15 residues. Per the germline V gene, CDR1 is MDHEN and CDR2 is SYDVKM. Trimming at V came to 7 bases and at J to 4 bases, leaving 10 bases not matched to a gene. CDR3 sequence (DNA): TGTGCCAGCACCCCCCAGGGGGTGCGGAATCAGCCCCAGCATTTT. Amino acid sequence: CASTPQGVRNQPQHF.

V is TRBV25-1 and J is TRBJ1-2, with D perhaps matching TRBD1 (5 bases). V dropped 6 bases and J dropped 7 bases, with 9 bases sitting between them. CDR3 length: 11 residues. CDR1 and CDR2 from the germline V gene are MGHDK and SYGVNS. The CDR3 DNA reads TGTGCCAGCAGGGAGGGGTCTGGCTACACCTTC. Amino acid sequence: CASREGSGYTF.